This TCR beta chain was sequenced for a study of identical twins. Broader study findings: Cord blood beta clonotypes present at high abundance carried fewer insertions; no such pattern appeared in memory repertoires. The study found weaker excess twin sharing in beta out-of-frame sequences. Instead of following the same donors, the conclusions were based on cross-sectional statistical analysis.

To note about this clonotype: No antigen is known for it.

A universal primer site came from template switching; cDNA carried unique molecular identifiers. TCRdb reprocessed the 5' RACE reads via MiXCR and lists one record per CDR3 protein. Here the sample spans about 530,000 distinct CDR3 sequences, under 25% being singletons. Germline-derived CDR1 and CDR2 are MNHNS and SASEGT. Trimming pared 6 bases from V and 10 bases from J, leaving 16 bases between. CDR3 length equals 13 residues. The same specimen was also included in a second study, on yellow fever vaccine responses in identical twins.

The J gene is TRBJ1-5, the V gene TRBV6-1; D possibly corresponds to TRBD1 (6 bases). This TCR derives from a young woman in good health. Input material: CD4+ T cells sorted from blood. Written as DNA, the CDR3 is TGTGCCAGCAGCCAGGGGAATTTAAAACCCCAGCATTTT. This sequence encodes CASSQGNLKPQHF.